This T cell receptor beta chain was sequenced in a study of blood T cell repertoires in COVID-19. Study context: PBMCs, B-cell-depleted T cells, or T cells were the source of the cDNA or gDNA that made up the material.

In the original workflow: The assay estimated nucleated cells by amplifying reference gene primers. Repertoires were generated with immunoSEQ multiplex PCR, while TCRdb's copy carries only in-frame clones and drops some. V, J and clone size were drawn from that table, and D and trimming were deduced from the DNA. The data hold hundreds of thousands of clones, with roughly 87% observed a single time. The receptor was isolated from a woman aged 45-65 years who had recovered from COVID-19. What was sequenced was peripheral blood.

Here the CDR3 reads CASSPTLGGGSGANVLTF. As DNA, the CDR3 is TGTGCCAGTAGTCCTACATTGGGCGGGGGGTCTGGGGCCAACGTCCTGACTTTC. The chain is built from TRBV19 and TRBJ2-6; 8 bases fit TRBD2. The germline V gene encodes CDR1 LNHDA and CDR2 SQIVND (reference sequence). The CDR3 is 18 amino acids. The V segment lost 5 bases and the J segment 1 base; nucleotides outside the gene matches: 10. Together with reference TRBV19 and TRBJ2-6, the CDR3 gives the full variable domain: DGGITQSPKYLFRKEGQNVTLSCEQNLNHDAMYWYRQDPGQGLRLIYYSQIVNDFQKGDIAEGYSVSREKKESFPLTVTSAQKNPTAFYLCASSPTLGGGSGANVLTFGAGSRLTVL.